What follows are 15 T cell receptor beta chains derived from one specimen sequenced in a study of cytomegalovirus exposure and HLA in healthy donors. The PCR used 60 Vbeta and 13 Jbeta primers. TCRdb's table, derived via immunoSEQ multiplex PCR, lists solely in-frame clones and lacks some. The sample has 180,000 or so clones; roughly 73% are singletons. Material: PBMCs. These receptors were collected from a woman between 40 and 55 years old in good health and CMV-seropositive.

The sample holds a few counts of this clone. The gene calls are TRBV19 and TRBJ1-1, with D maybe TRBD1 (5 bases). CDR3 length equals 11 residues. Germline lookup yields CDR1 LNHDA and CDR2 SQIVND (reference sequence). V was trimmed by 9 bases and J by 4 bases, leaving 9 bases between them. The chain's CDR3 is CASRVLTEAFF. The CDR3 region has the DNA TGTGCCAGCAGGGTCCTCACTGAAGCTTTCTTT.

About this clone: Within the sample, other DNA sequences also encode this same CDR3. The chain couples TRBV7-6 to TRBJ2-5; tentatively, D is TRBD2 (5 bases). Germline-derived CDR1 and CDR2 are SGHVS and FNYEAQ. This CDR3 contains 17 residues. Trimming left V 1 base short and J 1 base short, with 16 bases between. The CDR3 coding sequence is TGTGCCAGCAGCTTAGGGAGGTTAGCGACTGTCCAAGAGACCCAGTACTTC. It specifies CASSLGRLATVQETQYF. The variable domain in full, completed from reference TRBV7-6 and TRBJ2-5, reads GAGVSQSPRYKVTKRGQDVALRCDPISGHVSLYWYRQALGQGPEFLTYFNYEAQQDKSGLPNDRFSAERPEGSISTLTIQRTEQRDSAMYRCASSLGRLATVQETQYFGPGTRLLVL.

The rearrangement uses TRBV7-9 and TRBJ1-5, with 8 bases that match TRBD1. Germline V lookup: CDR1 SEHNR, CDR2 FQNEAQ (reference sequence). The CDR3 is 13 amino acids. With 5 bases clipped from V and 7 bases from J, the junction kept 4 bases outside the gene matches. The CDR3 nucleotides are TGTGCCAGCAGCACGACAGGGGCCCAGCCCCAGCATTTT. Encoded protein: CASSTTGAQPQHF.

The CDR3 reads CASSLWTGTGIYEQYF. The CDR3 bases are TGTGCCAGCAGCTTATGGACCGGGACAGGCATCTACGAGCAGTACTTC. The chain combines TRBV7-9 with TRBJ2-7; 8 bases map to TRBD1. Trimming removed 2 bases from V and 3 bases from J; junction bases left unmatched: 9. The germline gives CDR1 SEHNR, CDR2 FQNEAQ (reference sequence). The CDR3 is 16 amino acids.

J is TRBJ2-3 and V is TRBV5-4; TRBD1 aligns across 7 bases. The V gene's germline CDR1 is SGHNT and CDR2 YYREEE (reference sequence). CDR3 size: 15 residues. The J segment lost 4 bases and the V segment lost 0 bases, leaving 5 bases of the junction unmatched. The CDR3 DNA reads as TGTGCCAGCAGCTTGGTCGGGACAGTGTCAGATACGCAGTATTTT. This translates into CASSLVGTVSDTQYF.

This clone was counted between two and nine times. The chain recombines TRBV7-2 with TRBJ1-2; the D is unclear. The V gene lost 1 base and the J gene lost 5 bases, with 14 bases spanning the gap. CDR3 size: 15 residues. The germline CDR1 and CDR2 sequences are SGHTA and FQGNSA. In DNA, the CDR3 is TGTGCCAGCAGCTTAGTTCTGCAGGCGGGGTATGGCTACACCTTC. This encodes CASSLVLQAGYGYTF.

CDR3: CASSLSAGGTYEQYF. In DNA form, the CDR3 reads TGTGCCAGCAGTTTATCCGCGGGAGGGACATACGAGCAGTACTTC. V usage is TRBV28 and J usage is TRBJ2-7; 9 bases align to TRBD2. The CDR3 runs to 15 residues. The germline CDR1 and CDR2 sequences are MDHEN and SYDVKM. With 1 base clipped from V and 4 bases from J, the junction kept 5 bases outside the gene matches.

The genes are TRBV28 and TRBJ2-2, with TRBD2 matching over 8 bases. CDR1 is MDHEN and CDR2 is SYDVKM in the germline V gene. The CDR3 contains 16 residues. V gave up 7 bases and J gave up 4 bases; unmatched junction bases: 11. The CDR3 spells CASIPSIAGRTGELFF. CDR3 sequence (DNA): TGTGCCAGCATCCCCTCGATAGCGGGACGCACCGGGGAGCTGTTTTTT.

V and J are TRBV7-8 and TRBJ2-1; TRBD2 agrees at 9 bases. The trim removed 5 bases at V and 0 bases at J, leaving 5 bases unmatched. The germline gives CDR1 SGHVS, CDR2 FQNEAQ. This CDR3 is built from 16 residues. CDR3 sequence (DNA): TGTGCCAGCAGCCCCCGACTAGCGGCCTCCTACAATGAGCAGTTCTTC. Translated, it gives CASSPRLAASYNEQFF.

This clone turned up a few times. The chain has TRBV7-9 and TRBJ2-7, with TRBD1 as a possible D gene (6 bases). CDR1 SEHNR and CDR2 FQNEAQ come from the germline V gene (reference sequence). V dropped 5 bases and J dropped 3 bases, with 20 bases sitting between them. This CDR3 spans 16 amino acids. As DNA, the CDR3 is TGTGCCAGCAGCGAGAAAGGGGGTGTGAGGGTCTACGAGCAGTACTTC. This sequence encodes CASSEKGGVRVYEQYF.

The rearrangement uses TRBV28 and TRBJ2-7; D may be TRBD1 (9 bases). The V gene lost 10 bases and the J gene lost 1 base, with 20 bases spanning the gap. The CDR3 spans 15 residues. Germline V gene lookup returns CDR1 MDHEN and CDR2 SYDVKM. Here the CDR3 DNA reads TGTGCCACTATAGCGGGGACAGGGATTTCCTACGAGCAGTACTTC. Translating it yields CATIAGTGISYEQYF.

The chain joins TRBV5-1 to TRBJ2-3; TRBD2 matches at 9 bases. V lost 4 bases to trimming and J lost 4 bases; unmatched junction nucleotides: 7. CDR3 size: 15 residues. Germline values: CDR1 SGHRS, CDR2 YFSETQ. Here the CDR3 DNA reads TGCGCCAGCAGCGCGACTAGCGGATCCTCAGATACGCAGTATTTT. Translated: CASSATSGSSDTQYF.

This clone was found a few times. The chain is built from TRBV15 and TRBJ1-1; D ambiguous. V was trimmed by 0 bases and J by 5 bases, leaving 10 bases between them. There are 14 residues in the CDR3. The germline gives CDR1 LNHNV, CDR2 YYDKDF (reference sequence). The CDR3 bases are TGTGCCACCAGCAGAGATCTGAGGGTGACTGAAGCTTTCTTT. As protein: CATSRDLRVTEAFF.

CDR3 nucleotides: TGTGCCAGCTCATCAACAAACAGGGGTCAGCCCCAGCATTTT. Amino acids: CASSSTNRGQPQHF. The chain carries TRBV18 and TRBJ1-5; 7 nucleotides match TRBD1. CDR3 length: 14 amino acids. Looked up from germline, CDR1 is KGHSH and CDR2 is LQKENI. Germline trimming cut 5 bases from V and 6 bases from J; bases unmatched to any gene: 7.

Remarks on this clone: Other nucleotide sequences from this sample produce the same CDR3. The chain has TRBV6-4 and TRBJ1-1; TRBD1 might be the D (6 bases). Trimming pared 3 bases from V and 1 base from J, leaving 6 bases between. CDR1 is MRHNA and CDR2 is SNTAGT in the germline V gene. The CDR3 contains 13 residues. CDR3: CASSEQGNTEAFF. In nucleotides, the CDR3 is TGTGCCAGCAGTGAACAGGGGAACACTGAAGCTTTCTTT.